This T cell receptor (beta chain) was retrieved from a study of cytomegalovirus exposure and HLA in healthy donors listed by TCRdb under 2017. Study-wide context: In an earlier analysis of several hundred of the donors, about 270 Gb of sequence data and some 100 million unique TCR beta sequences from about 190 million T cells were reported. Approximately 330 gigabases of sequencing data and around 85 million unique TCR sequences made up an early release that covered about 640 HLA-typed donors. Among the roughly 390 genotyped donors, about 85% belonged to the genetic ancestry cluster associated with self-reported Caucasian donors. The study aimed to test whether cataloging public T cell receptors could reveal signatures of past pathogen exposure. The study used immunosequencing to profile the T cell repertoires of approximately 630 subjects and linked those repertoires to cytomegalovirus serostatus. In addition to the first cohort of several hundred subjects, a separate validation cohort of 120 different subjects was used. To predict cytomegalovirus infection status, the study combined high-throughput TCR immunosequencing, statistical association of individual TCRs with disease status, and machine learning. A later analysis re-examined previously published TCR beta repertoires from just over 650 donors and added high-resolution HLA genotyping to investigate patterns of TCR occurrence. In the later analysis, no new phenotypic data were used to find candidate immune exposures; instead, reliance was placed on TCR beta sequences and their occurrence across donors. An earlier analysis of some 600 of the donors applied high-throughput TCR beta sequencing to assess whether each TCR beta V gene segment acted as functional or pseudogenic. Donor age, sex, ethnicity and CMV serostatus were compiled together with the repertoire data. In a later genetic analysis, genome-wide SNP genotypes for about 65% of the roughly 670 donors were used, and that subset was treated as a discovery cohort. All discovery cohort repertoires had been generated on a single sequencing platform. HLA typing included class I and class II loci at four-digit resolution. Typing coverage varied by locus: 629-630 donors for A, B, C, DRB1 and DQB1; roughly 560 for DQA1; over 600 for DPA1; approximately 490 for DPB1. Four to six DR-DQ haplotypes were handled as single units for association and clustering, since linkage in the cohort was strong. Among over 350 genotyped donors of the cohort, an average of around 240,000 unique TCR beta nucleotide sequences were sequenced per donor, roughly a sixth of them non-productive.

The germline V gene yields MGHDK for CDR1 and SYGVNS for CDR2. Inclusive of the bounding cysteine and phenylalanine, the CDR3 is 16 residues long. Solely the CDR3 DNA is kept, with 48 bases framed from the first base. The trim is 3 bases for V and 5 bases for J, with a gap of 14 bases between the germline ends. The cohort comprised hundreds of healthy bone marrow donors. At the time of sampling, all cohort members were nominally healthy, though unrecorded immune exposures were likely present. The donor tested CMV seropositive, placing the donor among the approximately 290 seropositive members of the cohort. A peripheral blood sample was provided by each donor, and peripheral blood mononuclear cells were used for TCR beta sequencing. Genomic DNA was extracted from the blood cell samples with the Qiagen DNeasy Blood Extraction Kit. Library generation was performed with the immunoSEQ multiplex PCR assay. For the multiplex PCR, a mixture combining 60 forward primers for TCR Vbeta segments and 13 reverse primers for TCR Jbeta segments was used. The CDR3 region of rearranged TCR beta genes was amplified from genomic DNA by a multiplex PCR assay. The Illumina HiSeq System was used to sequence the amplified TCR beta libraries as 87-base-pair reads. As for the authors' bioinformatics: A later analysis counted around 72 million unique TCR beta chains across the 550 to 800 repertoires, and roughly 9.9 million of these chains were shared by at least two donors. Raw reads were error-corrected and collapsed into unique sequences by a nearest-neighbor algorithm in which closely related sequences were merged to remove PCR and sequencing errors. CDR3 sequences were aligned to IMGT reference sequences to assign V, D and J gene segments. For a sequence to be retained, at least a six-nucleotide match to both a V gene segment and a J gene segment was required. A rearrangement counted as productive if the CDR3 had no stop codons and remained in frame with V and J, and every other rearrangement counted as non-productive. CDR3 was defined by IMGT convention, running from the second conserved V-encoded cysteine to the conserved J-encoded phenylalanine. Sequences without an unambiguous match to a single V gene segment were excluded from the earlier analysis of about 630 of the donors. An earlier analysis of 500 to 600 of the donors classified V segments as functional when productive rearrangements were above 56.7% and as segregating when the standard deviation between donors was above 5%. To diagnose cytomegalovirus status from the catalog of TCR beta chain sequences, a statistical classification framework was built. V and J gene assignment, in a later analysis, came from comparing TCR nucleotide sequences with IMGT/GENE-DB human TR gene sequences. Using the TCRdist pipeline, a later analysis assigned CDR3 sequences along with most-parsimonious VDJ recombination scenarios. In a later analysis, each TCR beta chain was defined by its CDR3 amino acid sequence together with its V-gene family, and reads without a unique V-gene family were excluded. To address suspected cross-contamination and a sequencing artifact, a later analysis removed around 600 highly shared, low-generation-probability nucleotide sequences. A later analysis calculated a clonal expansion index for each public chain from normalized within-repertoire ranks of inferred template counts. Generation probabilities in a later analysis came from a VDJ recombination model fitted to out-of-frame rearrangements, and those results were checked against IGoR. A later analysis scored TCR-TCR, TCR-HLA and TCR-CMV co-occurrence with hypergeometric tests, applying a repertoire-size bias correction to TCR pairs. A later analysis estimated false discovery rates by permuting HLA or CMV assignments 20 times. In a later analysis, co-occurring TCRs were grouped using DBSCAN, with TCRdist sequence similarity added in when clustering inside HLA-allele-positive subsets. Co-occurrence clustering excluded repertoires with fewer than 30,000 or more than 120,000 public chains, plus five with anomalous nucleotide sharing. TCRdb mirrors the immuneACCESS table, restricted to in-frame sequences. Some clones are absent from its copies; in checked studies, under half trace to an unresolved V gene, and the reason for the others is unknown. V and J calls plus clone size are reproduced from that table; the DNA served to infer D and trimming. Counted in this sample were roughly 120,000 clones; about three quarters of them appeared once. The ten largest make up 2.5% to 3.5% of the sample.

The full study reports these points: Across donors, most TCR sequences were observed very rarely, whereas some public TCRs were present in many individuals. According to a later analysis, most CMV-associated TCR beta chains appeared to be HLA-restricted, and the HLA associations seemed to be driven largely by CMV exposure. A later genetic analysis associated a missense DCLRE1C variant with V-gene and J-gene trimming of TCR beta chains, and an independent cohort replicated the association. Three of the identified cytomegalovirus-associated TCR beta chains were confirmed in vitro to be specific for cytomegalovirus antigens. In an earlier analysis of 587 of the donors, most TCR beta V segments appeared in productive rearrangements about 90% or about 30% of the time, broadly matching IMGT annotations. At a false discovery rate of 0.05, a later analysis linked 16,000 or so TCR beta sequences to specific HLA alleles. A later genetic analysis reported fewer N-insertions in productive TCRs among donors in an Asian-associated ancestry cluster than the approximately 670-donor mean. Presence/absence analyses assumed roughly uniform sequencing depth across donors, an assumption that may not hold. Fewer than 20 rarely observed V segments, including chromosome 9 orphons, were excluded from the earlier analysis of about 500 of the donors because counts were too low. Because HLA typing was missing for some donors at each locus, association tests included only the typed subset. The classifier was reported to diagnose cytomegalovirus status with high specificity and sensitivity in both the original cohort and the validation cohort. The sequencing pipeline was judged likely to have produced a cluster of highly shared sequence variants as a technical artifact. Assigning TCR associations to individual alleles was difficult when HLA alleles, especially DR and DQ, strongly co-occurred. Only TCR beta chains were sequenced in this cohort, and the absence of alpha or paired-chain data limited detectable features. A further reported finding was that TCR beta sequences accurately predicted the HLA-A and HLA-B alleles for most subjects in the first cohort. Several of the top co-occurrence clusters appeared to be linked to parvovirus B19, influenza, CMV and Epstein-Barr virus, according to a later analysis. Correlated functional status among segregating V segments might be attributable to linkage disequilibrium, but an unknown experimental factor could not be ruled out. The authors suggested that the approach could potentially be extended to other disease states and immunological phenotypes. Some IMGT-functional V segments, including TRBV6-2 and TRBV6-3, could not be told apart with the 87-base-pair reads, so those segments were excluded. Compared with equally common non-associated chains, HLA-associated TCR beta chains in a later analysis were more clonally expanded and had lower generation probabilities. The study listed 164 TCR beta chains as associated with cytomegalovirus. Immune exposure information for the cohort was limited to CMV serostatus. A later analysis found that TCR association rates varied across HLA loci, with DRB1 alleles showing the most associated TCRs and HLA-C alleles the fewest.

This clone was seen only once. The specificity of this receptor is unknown. Base qualities are not at hand, and no much larger clone is one base apart. Sequencing was carried out using PBMCs. This TCR came from a middle-aged woman in good health and CMV-seropositive. The chain couples TRBV25-1 to TRBJ1-6; confidence is insufficient to name the D gene. The encoded CDR3 is CASSDSWRADNSPLHF. The DNA sequence is given as TGTGCCAGCAGTGACTCTTGGCGGGCTGATAATTCACCCCTCCACTTT.